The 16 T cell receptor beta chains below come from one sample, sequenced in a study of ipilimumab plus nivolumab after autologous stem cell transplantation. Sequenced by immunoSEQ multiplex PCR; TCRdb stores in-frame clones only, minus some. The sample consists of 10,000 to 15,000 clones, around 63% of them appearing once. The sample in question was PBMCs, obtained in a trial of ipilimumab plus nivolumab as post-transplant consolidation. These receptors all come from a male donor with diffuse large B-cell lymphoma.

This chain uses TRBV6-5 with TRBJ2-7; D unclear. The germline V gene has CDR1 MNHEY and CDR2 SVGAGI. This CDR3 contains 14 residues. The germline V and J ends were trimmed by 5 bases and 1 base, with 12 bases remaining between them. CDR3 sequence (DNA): TGTGCCAGCAGTGAAATTATAGGGTCCTACGAGCAGTACTTC. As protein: CASSEIIGSYEQYF.

CDR3 DNA: TGTGCCAGCAGCTTGGTGGCAACCGCTGAAGCTTTCTTT. It codes for CASSLVATAEAFF. The rearrangement links TRBV5-4 to TRBJ1-1; D call uncertain. Trimming removed 0 bases at V and 6 bases at J, with 9 bases between. Germline assignment: CDR1 SGHNT and CDR2 YYREEE (reference sequence). The CDR3 contains 13 residues.

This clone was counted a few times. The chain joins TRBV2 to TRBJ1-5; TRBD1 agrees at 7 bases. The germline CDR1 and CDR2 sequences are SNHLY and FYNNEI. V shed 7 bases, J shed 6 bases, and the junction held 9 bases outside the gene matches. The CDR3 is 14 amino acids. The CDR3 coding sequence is TGTGCCAGCACGGAAGGGGGCCAAGGTCAGCCCCAGCATTTT. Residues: CASTEGGQGQPQHF.

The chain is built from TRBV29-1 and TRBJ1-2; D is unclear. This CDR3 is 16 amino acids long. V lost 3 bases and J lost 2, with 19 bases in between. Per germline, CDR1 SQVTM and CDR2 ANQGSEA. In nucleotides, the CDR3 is TGCAGCGTTGACCCAGTCCGTGGAAGTCCCAACTATGGCTACACCTTC. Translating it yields CSVDPVRGSPNYGYTF.

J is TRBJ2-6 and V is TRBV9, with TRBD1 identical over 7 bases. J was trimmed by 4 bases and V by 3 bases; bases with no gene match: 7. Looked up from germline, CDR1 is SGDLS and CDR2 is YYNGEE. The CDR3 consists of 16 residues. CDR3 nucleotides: TGTGCCAGCAGCGGACAGGGACATTCGGGGGCCAACGTCCTGACTTTC. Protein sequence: CASSGQGHSGANVLTF.

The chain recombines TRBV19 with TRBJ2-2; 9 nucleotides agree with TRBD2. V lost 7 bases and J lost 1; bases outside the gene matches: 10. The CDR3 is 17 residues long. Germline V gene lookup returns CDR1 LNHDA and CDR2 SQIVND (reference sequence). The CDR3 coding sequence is TGTGCCAGTACCTCTGAGACTAGCGGAGAGAACACCGGGGAGCTGTTTTTT. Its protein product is CASTSETSGENTGELFF.

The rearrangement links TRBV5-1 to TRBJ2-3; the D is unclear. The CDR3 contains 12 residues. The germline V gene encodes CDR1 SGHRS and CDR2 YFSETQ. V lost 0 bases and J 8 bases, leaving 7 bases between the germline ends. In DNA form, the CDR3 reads TGCGCCAGCAGCTTGGATGGAGCTACGCAGTATTTT. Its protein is CASSLDGATQYF.

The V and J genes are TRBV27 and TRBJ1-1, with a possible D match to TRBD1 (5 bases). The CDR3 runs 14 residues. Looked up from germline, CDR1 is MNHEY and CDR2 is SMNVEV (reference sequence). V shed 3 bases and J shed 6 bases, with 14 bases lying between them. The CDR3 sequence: CASSFAQRGPEAFF. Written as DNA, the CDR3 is TGTGCCAGCAGTTTTGCGCAGAGGGGACCTGAAGCTTTCTTT.

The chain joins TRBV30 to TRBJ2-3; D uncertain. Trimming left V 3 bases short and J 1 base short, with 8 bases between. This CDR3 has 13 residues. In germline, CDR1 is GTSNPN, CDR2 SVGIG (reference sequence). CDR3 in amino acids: CAWRTGGTDTQYF. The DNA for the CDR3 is TGTGCCTGGAGGACTGGGGGCACAGATACGCAGTATTTT.

CDR3 coding DNA: TGTGCCAGCAGCCTAGGTCCCAACTATGGCTACACCTTC. It specifies CASSLGPNYGYTF. J is TRBJ1-2 and V is TRBV7-9; D gene unclear. CDR3 length: 13 amino acids. Germline V gene lookup returns CDR1 SEHNR and CDR2 FQNEAQ (reference sequence). V lost 5 bases and J lost 2, with 9 bases in between.

The CDR3 region is CASRSSEGAKNIQYF. CDR3 DNA sequence: TGTGCCAGCAGATCTTCGGAGGGAGCCAAAAACATTCAGTACTTC. The chain joins TRBV6-5 to TRBJ2-4; D is possibly TRBD2 (6 bases). Germline CDR1 is MNHEY and CDR2 is SVGAGI. The CDR3 length is 15 residues. V lost 6 bases to trimming and J lost 0 bases, with 12 bases between them.

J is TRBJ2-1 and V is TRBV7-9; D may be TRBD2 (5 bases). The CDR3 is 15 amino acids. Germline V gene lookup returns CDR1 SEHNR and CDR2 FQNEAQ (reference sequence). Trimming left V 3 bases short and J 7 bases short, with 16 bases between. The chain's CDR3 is CASSFEGGGGNEQFF. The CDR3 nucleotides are TGTGCCAGCAGCTTCGAGGGCGGAGGCGGTAATGAGCAGTTCTTC.

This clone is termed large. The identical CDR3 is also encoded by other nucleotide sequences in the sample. This CDR3 is CASSQAGAAYEQYF. Here the CDR3 DNA reads TGCGCCAGCAGCCAAGCAGGGGCCGCCTACGAGCAGTACTTC. V gene TRBV4-1 combines with J gene TRBJ2-7, with a tentative D call TRBD1 (6 bases). The CDR3 length is 14 residues. From germline, CDR1 is MGHRA and CDR2 YSYEKL. V dropped 1 base and J dropped 2 bases, with 9 bases sitting between them.

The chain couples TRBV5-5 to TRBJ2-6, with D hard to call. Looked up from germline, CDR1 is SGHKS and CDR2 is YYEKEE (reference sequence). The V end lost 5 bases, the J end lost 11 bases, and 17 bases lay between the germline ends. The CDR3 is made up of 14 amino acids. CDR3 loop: CASSSSQRFDVLTF. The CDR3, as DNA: TGTGCCAGCAGTTCCTCGCAGAGGTTCGACGTCCTGACTTTC.

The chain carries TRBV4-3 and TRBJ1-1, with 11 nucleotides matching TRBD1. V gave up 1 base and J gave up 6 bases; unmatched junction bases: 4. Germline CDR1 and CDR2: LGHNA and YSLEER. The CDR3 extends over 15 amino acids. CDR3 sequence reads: CASSQGDRGRPEAFF. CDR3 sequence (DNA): TGCGCCAGCAGCCAAGGGGACAGGGGGAGGCCTGAAGCTTTCTTT.

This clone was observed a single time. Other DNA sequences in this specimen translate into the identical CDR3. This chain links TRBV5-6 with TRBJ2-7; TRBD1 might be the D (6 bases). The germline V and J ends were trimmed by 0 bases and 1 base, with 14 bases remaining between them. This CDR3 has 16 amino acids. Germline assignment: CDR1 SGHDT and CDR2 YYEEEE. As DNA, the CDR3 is TGTGCCAGCAGCTTGGAGGGGGTTCGTCGGTCCTACGAGCAGTACTTC. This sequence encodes CASSLEGVRRSYEQYF.